This T cell receptor (beta chain) was sequenced during a study of blood T cell repertoires in COVID-19. For the study at large: Italy, Spain and the United States were the sources of the convalescent and acute COVID-19 samples. In each case, the material was cDNA or gDNA derived from T cells, B-cell-depleted T cells, or PBMCs.

This clone came up a few times. Some clones are missing from TCRdb's copy, which holds only in-frame ones; the method was immunoSEQ multiplex PCR. The table shows a few hundred thousand clones, with around 87% occurring only once. V was clipped by 6 bases and J by 4 bases, with 12 bases between them. The germline V gene has CDR1 KGHSH and CDR2 LQKENI. The CDR3 has 13 residues. Participants reported their clinical history, and cohort assignment relied on those reports. The specimen sequenced was PBMCs or T cells enriched from blood (not recorded which). This TCR was sampled from a woman aged 50 to 60 who had recovered from COVID-19. V usage is TRBV18 and J usage is TRBJ1-1; D not resolved. The CDR3 protein is CASSSIGRTEAFF. DNA of the CDR3: TGTGCCAGCTCGTCGATCGGTCGCACTGAAGCTTTCTTT.